This T cell receptor beta chain was identified during a study of beta chain features in type 1 diabetes (dated by TCRdb to the late 2010s). Background for the entire study: Patients and healthy donors did not differ in mean age, gender distribution, total cell number or subset yield. A total of around 100 million sorted cells were examined across all samples, and RNA yield correlated strongly with the number of cells per subset. In the study, recently diagnosed type 1 diabetes patients and matched healthy donors were compared on the TCRB repertoires of their sorted circulating CD4+ T cell subsets. Regulatory and stem cell-like memory subsets were obtained from only 8 patients and about 8 healthy donors, while naive and central memory subsets were obtained from all 30 or so donors.

General study outcomes and caveats: Naive, central memory and regulatory TCRB repertoires appeared more similar among patients than among healthy donors. Patients with type 1 diabetes made fewer insertions and deleted more nucleotides at VDJ recombination sites, implying thymic rearrangement abnormalities. Type 1 diabetes patients showed a moderate but significant shortening of TCRB CDR3 length in all four CD4+ subsets. Because small numbers of individuals were included in the HLA sub-analyses, any influence of HLA type on TCRB rearrangement was left unresolved. Sequencing cDNA rather than genomic DNA could over-represent highly expressing activated cells, although activation and CD3 levels did not differ between groups. PCR may preferentially amplify shorter templates, but because patient and control samples were amplified and corrected together, any resulting skew would affect both groups equally.

This clone was recorded only once. The antigen it recognizes is unknown. It has no much larger one-base neighbor in the sample; base qualities were not kept. All of the isolated RNA was reverse transcribed with the High Capacity cDNA Reverse Transcription Kit, so expressed TCRB transcripts were sequenced. Naive, central memory and regulatory T cell samples underwent deep immunoSEQ sequencing, averaging around 3.6 million total reads per sample. Sorted cells were lysed in RLT buffer, and RNA was extracted using DNase-treated RNeasy Micro or Mini kits according to cell number. To prevent cross-contamination, each cell subset was processed individually, whereas patient and healthy donor samples were processed jointly. The immunoSEQ multiplex PCR was used to amplify TCRB sequences from cDNA, yielding 87-bp fragments that span the CDR3 region. Sequencing of the amplicons was performed on the Illumina HiSeq platform. In the source study's methods: PCR bias was computationally corrected using synthetic template baselines, reads within Hamming distance 2 were collapsed, and singletons that could not be merged were discarded. Reads were aligned to IMGT to assign V, D and J genes, CDR3 length, and insertions or deletions at six rearrangement sites. Within each subset, clonotype counts were normalized to sorted cell number, after which true diversity and Gini coefficients were computed with the tcR R package. Repertoire sharing was quantified using the overlap coefficient calculated on TCRB nucleotide sequences. As a proxy for the pre-selection repertoire, out-of-frame TCRB sequences from naive cells were analyzed. TCRdb carries this immuneACCESS record with in-frame sequences only. Its versions omit some clonotypes, under half of them owing to an unresolved V gene in the studies checked, with the rest unexplained. From that table come the V and J calls and clone size; the DNA was used to work out D and trimming. In all, the sample holds about 350,000 clones, and about 19% of those were seen once. The ten largest clones add up to 0.044% of the sample.

A single peripheral blood draw of 95 to 150 mL on average was collected from each donor into heparinised tubes. A BD FACSAria II was used to sort naive, central memory, regulatory and stem cell-like memory CD4+ T cells with a panel that included CD45RO, CCR7, CD25, CD127, CD95 and CD27. Purity was above 95% for every sorted population. Right away, PBMCs were isolated by Lymphoprep density gradient centrifugation and were stained directly, with no culture step. Samples were stained and sorted in pairs, with one healthy donor and one patient per experiment, so that batch effects were minimized. Sequenced input: naive CD4+ T cells from blood. In the paper's terms, the cell subset or site label means: true naive CD4+ T cells. The receptor was derived from a woman aged 18-35 years in good health.

Here is the DNA: TGTGCCAGCAGCCTTAGCGGGAGTCAAACCTACAATGAGCAGTTCTTC. It encodes CASSLSGSQTYNEQFF. The chain employs TRBV9 and TRBJ2-1, with 9 bases matching TRBD2. Including cysteine and phenylalanine, the CDR3 has 16 amino acids. The read is trimmed to its CDR3 DNA, 48 bases read in frame from base 1. CDR1 is given as SGDLS and CDR2 as YYNGEE, both from the germline V gene. Trimming takes 4 bases off V and 2 bases off J; junction bases not matched to a gene: 7.